What follows are 10 T cell receptor beta chains derived from one specimen sequenced in a study of blood T cell repertoires in COVID-19. Sequenced by immunoSEQ multiplex PCR; TCRdb stores in-frame clones only, minus some. The table shows 65,000 to 90,000 clones, with 65% to 85% occurring only once. Sequencing used peripheral blood. These receptors were taken from a woman aged 60 to 75 with acute or convalescent COVID-19.

This chain connects TRBV6-5 to TRBJ1-5; D is ambiguous. Germline assignment: CDR1 MNHEY and CDR2 SVGAGI. The CDR3 runs 13 residues. V was shortened by 5 bases and J by 4 bases, with 9 bases between the two germline ends. CDR3 region: CASSITPNQPQHF. In DNA form, the CDR3 reads TGTGCCAGCAGTATCACACCGAATCAGCCCCAGCATTTT.

The chain is built from TRBV2 and TRBJ1-5, with D unresolved. This CDR3 has 14 residues. Germline values: CDR1 SNHLY, CDR2 FYNNEI. The ends were cut back, 8 bases at V and 2 bases at J, with 13 bases in the middle. DNA for the CDR3: TGTGCCAGCGGGAGCCTTAATGGCAATCAGCCCCAGCATTTT. As protein: CASGSLNGNQPQHF.

Here the CDR3 DNA reads TGCGCCAGCAGCTTGGGCTCGCGACAGCAAGAGACCCAGTACTTC. Its translation: CASSLGSRQQETQYF. The chain employs TRBV5-1 and TRBJ2-5; D possibly corresponds to TRBD1 (5 bases). This CDR3 spans 15 amino acids. V lost 0 bases and J 2 bases, leaving 11 bases between the germline ends. The germline CDR1 and CDR2 sequences are SGHRS and YFSETQ.

V and J are TRBV6-1 and TRBJ2-7; a possible D gene is TRBD2 (6 bases). Deletions cut 3 bases from V and 3 bases from J, with 15 bases between. Per germline, CDR1 MNHNS and CDR2 SASEGT. The CDR3 extends over 15 amino acids. In DNA, the CDR3 is TGTGCCAGCAGTGATCTCCTCCGGGGGTTCTACGAGCAGTACTTC. This translates into CASSDLLRGFYEQYF.

The J gene is TRBJ1-5, the V gene TRBV18; 8 bases agree with TRBD1. In germline, CDR1 is KGHSH, CDR2 LQKENI. Losses at the gene ends were 5 bases for V and 2 bases for J; bases not matched to a gene: 5. The CDR3 has 15 residues. The CDR3 loop reads CASSGQGGGNQPQHF. The CDR3 DNA reads as TGTGCCAGCTCAGGACAGGGCGGGGGCAATCAGCCCCAGCATTTT.

This clone was picked up one time. J is TRBJ2-5 and V is TRBV3-1 (or the pseudogene TRBV3-2); TRBD1 is a possible D gene (6 bases). The CDR3 totals 14 residues. The germline V gene has CDR1 LGHDT and CDR2 YNNKEL (reference sequence). The ends were cut back, 2 bases at V and 1 base at J, with 8 bases in the middle. The CDR3 sequence is CASSQRTVQETQYF. The CDR3 DNA reads as TGTGCCAGCAGCCAAAGGACAGTCCAAGAGACCCAGTACTTC.

This clone showed up just a few times. The rearrangement links TRBV15 to TRBJ1-1; D not certain. Germline loops: CDR1 LNHNV, CDR2 YYDKDF (reference sequence). V lost 7 bases to trimming and J lost 0 bases, with 18 bases between them. CDR3 length: 16 amino acids. In DNA, the CDR3 is TGTGCCACCATCTCAAGGATGGAGAGCATGAACACTGAAGCTTTCTTT. Amino acid sequence: CATISRMESMNTEAFF.

The chain recombines TRBV12-5 with TRBJ2-7; a weak D match, TRBD2 (5 bases). V gave up 6 bases and J gave up 3 bases, with 6 bases separating them. Germline V gives CDR1 LGHNT, CDR2 FRNRAP. This CDR3 contains 11 residues. The CDR3, as DNA: TGTGCTAGTGGCCGGGGCTACGAGCAGTACTTC. Translating gives CASGRGYEQYF.

The chain uses TRBV30 and TRBJ1-1, with a weak D call TRBD1 (5 bases). Germline CDR1 and CDR2: GTSNPN and SVGIG (reference sequence). Trimming pared 5 bases from V and 5 bases from J, leaving 12 bases between. This CDR3 comprises 12 residues. This chain's CDR3 is CAWWTGGTEAFF. In DNA, the CDR3 is TGTGCCTGGTGGACTGGGGGGACTGAAGCTTTCTTT.

The CDR3 protein is CASSLTGGASGYGYTF. CDR3 nucleotide sequence: TGTGCCAGCAGTTTGACAGGGGGAGCCTCGGGCTATGGCTACACCTTC. The V call is TRBV2, the J call TRBJ1-2; TRBD1 matches 9 bases. Germline V CDR1 and CDR2: SNHLY, FYNNEI. V was clipped by 5 bases and J by 4 bases; unmatched bases: 11. This CDR3 has 16 residues.